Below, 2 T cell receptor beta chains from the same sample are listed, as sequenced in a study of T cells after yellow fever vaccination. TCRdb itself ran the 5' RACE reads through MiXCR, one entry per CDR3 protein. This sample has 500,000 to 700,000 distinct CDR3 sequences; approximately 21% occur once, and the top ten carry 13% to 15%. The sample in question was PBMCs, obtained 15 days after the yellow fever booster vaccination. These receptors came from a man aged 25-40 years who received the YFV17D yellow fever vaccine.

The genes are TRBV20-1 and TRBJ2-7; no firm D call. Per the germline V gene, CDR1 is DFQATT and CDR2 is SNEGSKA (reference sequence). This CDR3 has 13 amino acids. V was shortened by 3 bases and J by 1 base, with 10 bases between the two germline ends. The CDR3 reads CSASQANSYEQYF. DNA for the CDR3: TGCAGTGCTAGCCAGGCAAATTCCTACGAGCAGTACTTC.

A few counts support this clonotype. DNA for the CDR3: TGTGCCAGCAGCTTACAAGCGGGGACCACCTACGAGCAGTACTTC. This codes for CASSLQAGTTYEQYF. The chain has TRBV7-2 and TRBJ2-7, with 7 bases matching TRBD2. Trimming at V came to 2 bases and at J to 2 bases, leaving 6 bases not matched to a gene. This CDR3 is built from 15 residues. Germline CDR1 and CDR2: SGHTA and FQGNSA.